This T cell receptor beta chain was profiled in a study of shared clonotypes between healthy human individuals. Naive CD8 cells lacked CD45RO and underwent positive selection for CCR7, leaving out terminally differentiated effector memory CD45RA+ cells. All the donors were Caucasian adults who lived in Nashville, Tennessee. As regards this clone: Its target is not known.

Study outcomes and limitations: Rarefaction analysis demonstrated incomplete sorted-subset sequencing notwithstanding large depth.

Sorted subsets were amplified in replicate PCRs using approximately 200 ng DNA, about 30,000 T cell genomes. The repertoire was sequenced with immunoSEQ multiplex PCR; TCRdb's copy has only in-frame clones and lacks some. In the table there are fewer than 800,000 clones, around 90% of which are singletons. Sample: naive CD8+ T cells sorted from blood. The source of this sequence is a man in his thirties or forties in good health.

The CDR3 reads CASSSFGELFF. The DNA for the CDR3 is TGTGCCAGCAGCTCTTTCGGGGAGCTGTTTTTT. The chain recombines TRBV5-4 with TRBJ2-2; D gene unclear. Trimming shortened V by 3 bases and J by 7 bases, and 4 bases separated the two germline ends. The CDR3 is 11 residues long. CDR1 SGHNT and CDR2 YYREEE come from the germline V gene (reference sequence).